This T cell receptor beta chain was sequenced for a study of response to subunit inactivated influenza vaccine. Points from the study as a whole: Only a handful of new T cells, the authors suggested, are recruited with each seasonal influenza vaccination.

With respect to this clonotype: Its target is unknown.

TCRdb re-called the RT-PCR reads with MiXCR, one entry per CDR3 protein. The sample includes 500,000 or so distinct CDR3 sequences, more than 15% of them seen just once. With 4 bases clipped from V and 8 bases from J, the junction kept 5 bases outside the gene matches. CDR1 and CDR2 from the germline V gene are DFQATT and SNEGSKA (reference sequence). The CDR3 runs 12 residues. The sequencing here drew on CD4+ T cells sorted from PBMCs, taken less than 30 months after vaccination. The sequence was obtained from a man aged 50-75 years who received an inactivated influenza vaccine. The chain has TRBV20-1 and TRBJ1-2; 9 bases agree with TRBD1. The CDR3 bases are TGCAGTGCTAACAGGGGGCCTGGCGGCTACACCTTC. Encoded protein: CSANRGPGGYTF.